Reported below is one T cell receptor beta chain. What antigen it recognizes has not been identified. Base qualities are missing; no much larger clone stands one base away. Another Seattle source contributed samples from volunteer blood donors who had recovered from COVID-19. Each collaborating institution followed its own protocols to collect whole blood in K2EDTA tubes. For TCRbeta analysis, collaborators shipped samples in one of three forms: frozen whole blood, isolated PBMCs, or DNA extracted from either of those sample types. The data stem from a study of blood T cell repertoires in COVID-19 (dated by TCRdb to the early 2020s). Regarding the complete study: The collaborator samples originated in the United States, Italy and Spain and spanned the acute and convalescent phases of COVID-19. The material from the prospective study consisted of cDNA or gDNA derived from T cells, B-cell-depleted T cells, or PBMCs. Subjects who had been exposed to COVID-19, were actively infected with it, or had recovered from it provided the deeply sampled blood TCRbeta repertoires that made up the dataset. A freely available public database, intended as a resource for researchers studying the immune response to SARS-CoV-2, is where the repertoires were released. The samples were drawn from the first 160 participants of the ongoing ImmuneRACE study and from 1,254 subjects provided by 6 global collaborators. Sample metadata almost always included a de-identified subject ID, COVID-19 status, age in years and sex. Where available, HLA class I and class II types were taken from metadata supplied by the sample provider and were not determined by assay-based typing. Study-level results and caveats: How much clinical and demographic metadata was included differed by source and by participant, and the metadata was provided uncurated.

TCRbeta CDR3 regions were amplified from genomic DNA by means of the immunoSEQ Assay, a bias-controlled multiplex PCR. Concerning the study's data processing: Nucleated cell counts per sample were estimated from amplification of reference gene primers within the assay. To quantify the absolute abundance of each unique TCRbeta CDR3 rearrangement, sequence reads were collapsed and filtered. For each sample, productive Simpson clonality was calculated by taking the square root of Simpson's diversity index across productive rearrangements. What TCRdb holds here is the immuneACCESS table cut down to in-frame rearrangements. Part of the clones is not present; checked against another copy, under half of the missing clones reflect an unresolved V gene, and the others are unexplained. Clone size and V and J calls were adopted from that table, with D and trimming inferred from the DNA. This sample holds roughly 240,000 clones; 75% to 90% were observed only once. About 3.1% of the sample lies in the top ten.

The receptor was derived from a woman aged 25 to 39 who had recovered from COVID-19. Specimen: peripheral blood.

The CDR3 reads CASRSGQGTDTQYF. The sequence in DNA is TGTGCCAGCAGATCGGGACAGGGCACAGATACGCAGTATTTT. The chain was built from TRBV6-5 and TRBJ2-3; 8 central bases correspond to TRBD1. CDR3 length: 14 amino acids, cysteine to phenylalanine. The CDR3 DNA has 42 bases and is translated from base 1. CDR1 is given as MNHEY and CDR2 as SVGAGI, both from the germline V gene. Ends trimmed: V by 6 bases, J by 1 base; bases unmatched to a gene: 3.